Only a few counts were recorded for the clone carrying this T cell receptor beta chain. This sample was taken from a study of T cell repertoires in cytomegalovirus infection. Overall study context: Public TCR beta signatures were indicative of both CMV infection and a matching HLA type.

Trimming pared 1 base from V and 3 bases from J, leaving 8 bases between. The germline gives CDR1 MDHEN, CDR2 SYDVKM. The CDR3 extends over 14 amino acids. TCRdb reprocessed the reads via MiXCR and lists one record per CDR3 protein. The sample includes 150,000 to 200,000 distinct CDR3 sequences, roughly 9% seen only once; the top ten take approximately 4.3%. The TCR sequence derives from a human donor in good health (CMV status not recorded). Some clones in this sample may be carry-over from other donors' samples. The gene calls are TRBV28 and TRBJ2-3; D may be TRBD2 (5 bases). Specimen: PBMCs. As DNA, the CDR3 is TGTGCCAGCAGTTTATTCCCGGGGACAGATACGCAGTATTTT. Protein: CASSLFPGTDTQYF.